The T cell receptor beta chain under discussion was sequenced for a study of OX40 agonist ivuxolimab in advanced cancers. Regarding the study in general: Ivuxolimab, which targeted the costimulatory receptor OX40 (CD134), was an agonistic, fully human IgG2 monoclonal antibody. The monotherapy dose-escalation portion (N of about 52 patients) of the phase I ivuxolimab trial is reported in the paper. In the dose-escalation cohort, approximately 82% of patients were male, and the mean age was approximately 60 years with a range of roughly 23 to 90. Of the roughly 51 dose-escalation patients, hepatocellular carcinoma was present in 19, melanoma in around 15, renal cell carcinoma in 9 and head and neck cancer in 9. Peripheral TCRbeta sequencing aimed to test whether ivuxolimab altered TCR sequence diversity and caused clonal T-cell expansion. Intravenous ivuxolimab was administered to patients every 2 weeks at six dose levels: 0.01, 0.1, 0.3, 1.5, 3 and 10 mg/kg. Prior anti-PD-1, anti-PD-L1 or anti-CTLA-4 therapy was permitted, and approximately 41% of dose-escalation patients had received checkpoint inhibitors. Partial responses were achieved by three dose-escalation patients, of whom one had hepatocellular carcinoma and two had cutaneous melanoma.

A word on this clone: Which antigen it targets is not known. No qualities accompany the bases; no much larger clone lies one base away.

Findings and caveats that apply to the study as a whole: On average, CD8+ T cells showed more expanded clones than CD4+ T cells after ivuxolimab. Clonal expansion of both CD4+ and CD8+ blood T cells was observed from baseline to week 6 at doses 0.1 to 3.0 mg/kg. Low levels of normalized T-cell clonal expansion were also seen in some patients who did not respond. The antigen specificity of the clonally expanded peripheral T cells was not determined. Partial responders in the 0.1-3.0 mg/kg groups had among the lowest normalized peripheral clonal expansion, especially among CD8+ T cells.

The trial excluded patients who had a history of autoimmune disease or who were on systemic immunosuppression. Peripheral blood for TCR sequencing was collected from all dose cohorts at baseline, on cycle 4 day 1, and on cycle 7 day 1. Samples came from an open-label, multicenter, first-in-human phase I dose-escalation trial of ivuxolimab. The trial enrolled adults with locally advanced or metastatic head and neck squamous cell, hepatocellular, melanoma or renal cell carcinoma. Before TCR sequencing, CD4+ T cells and CD8+ T cells from peripheral blood were sorted into separate populations. The CDR3 starts with the cysteine, ends with the phenylalanine, and has 16 residues. CDR3 DNA is the only sequence kept; it has 48 bases, read in frame from the first base. CDR1 and CDR2 (MGHRA, YSYEKL) derive from the germline V gene. Trimming at the junction amounts to 0 bases on V and 0 bases on J, and the germline ends lie 9 bases apart.

Genomic DNA was isolated from the sorted cells so that the TCRbeta CDR3 region could be sequenced. The immunoSEQ Assay was used to sequence the TCRbeta CDR3 regions. The table was pulled from immuneACCESS by TCRdb, which kept in-frame rearrangements only. Such tables lose some clones; where checked, under half of the loss comes from unresolved V genes, and the rest has no known cause. The sample table records 70,000 or so clones; around 83% of these occur just once. The biggest ten clones account for 15% to 20% of the sample. Sequencing was performed on CD4+ or CD8+ T cells sorted from blood, taken in a trial of the OX40 agonist ivuxolimab. Recombination connected TRBV4-1 to TRBJ1-3, with TRBD1 tentatively as D gene (5 bases match). The source is an adult with an advanced solid tumor such as melanoma, head and neck, liver or kidney cancer. The DNA sequence follows: TGCGCCAGCAGCCAAGATCTCGGGACCTCTGGAAACACCATATATTTT. The translation is CASSQDLGTSGNTIYF.